These T cell receptor beta chains were read from a single sample in a study of CD8 T cells in Susac syndrome. TCRdb called the immunoSEQ multiplex PCR reads again in MiXCR, with one record for every CDR3 protein. This table has 150,000 to 200,000 distinct CDR3 sequences, approximately 94% appearing once. Sequencing was done on a sample of CD4+ T cells from PBMCs. Every receptor here comes from a human donor in good health. CDR3s include the opening cysteine and the closing phenylalanine or tryptophan. D genes are given only for firm matches. Only part of the rows carry a size: once, few, many, or a class if the clone is expanded.

abundance,j_gene,len,v_gene,d_gene,CDR3nt,CDR3aa
.,TRBJ2-5,16,TRBV7-3,TRBD2,TGTGCCAGCAGCCCGGGCGGCGGGAGCAGACGAGAGACCCAGTACTTC,CASSPGGGSRRETQYF
.,TRBJ1-1,12,TRBV29-1,.,TGCAGCGTTGATGTGGGGCAGGGGGAAGCTTTCTTT,CSVDVGQGEAFF
.,TRBJ2-3,16,TRBV4-2,.,TGTGCCAGCAGCCAACGCCCCCTCGAGAGAGGAGATACGCAGTATTTT,CASSQRPLERGDTQYF
.,TRBJ1-2,13,TRBV28,.,TGTGCCATTCAAGCACGGGACACCGGAGGCTACACCTTC,CAIQARDTGGYTF
.,TRBJ1-2,14,TRBV20-1,TRBD1,TGCAGTGCTCAAACCGGGACAGGGGGCCTCGGCTACACCTTC,CSAQTGTGGLGYTF
.,TRBJ2-1,14,TRBV6-5,.,TGTGCCAGCAGGCGGACGGGATTAGCGAATGAGCAGTTCTTC,CASRRTGLANEQFF
.,TRBJ1-5,17,TRBV6-2/TRBV6-3,.,TGTGCCAGCAGTTACCCGAGGGACGCTCGTTACCATCAGCCCCAGCATTTT,CASSYPRDARYHQPQHF
.,TRBJ2-5,13,TRBV20-1,.,TGCAGTGCTAGAGAGGGAGGAAGGGAGACCCAGTACTTC,CSAREGGRETQYF
.,TRBJ2-1,14,TRBV15,.,TGTGCCACCAGCAGAGGGGGGGCGACCAATGAGCAGTTCTTC,CATSRGGATNEQFF
once,TRBJ2-3,13,TRBV20-1,.,TGCAGTGCTAGCTCGCCAATCACAGATACGCAGTATTTT,CSASSPITDTQYF
once,TRBJ2-2,15,TRBV28,TRBD1,TGTGCCAGCAGTTCGACGGACAGGGCCGGCGGGGAGCTGTTTTTT,CASSSTDRAGGELFF
once,TRBJ2-7,13,TRBV4-3,TRBD1,TGCGCCAGCAGCCGGGACAGGGCGCGAGAGCAGTACTTC,CASSRDRAREQYF
.,TRBJ2-1,16,TRBV3-1,TRBD1,TGTGCCAGCAGCCAAAAAAAGGATTGGGACAGCAATGAGCAGTTCTTC,CASSQKKDWDSNEQFF
few,TRBJ2-7,11,TRBV18,.,TGTGCCAGCTCACGGGAATACGAGCAGTACTTC,CASSREYEQYF
once,TRBJ1-4,14,TRBV20-1,.,TGCAGTGCTAGACCTACAGGGAAAGGTGAAAAACTGTTTTTT,CSARPTGKGEKLFF
once,TRBJ2-4,15,TRBV7-9,.,TGTGCCAGCAGCCCCTCCTGGGACAACAAAAACATTCAGTACTTC,CASSPSWDNKNIQYF
.,TRBJ1-1,11,TRBV30,.,TGTGCCTGGACGGTCTGGGGGCAAGCTTTCTTT,CAWTVWGQAFF
.,TRBJ2-1,14,TRBV20-1,.,TGCAGTGCTAGAGGCGGCGGATACTACAATGAGCAGTTCTTC,CSARGGGYYNEQFF
.,TRBJ2-5,14,TRBV3-1,TRBD2,TGTGCCAGCAGCCAAGGACTAGCGGGAATCGGATATCACTTC,CASSQGLAGIGYHF
.,TRBJ2-7,11,TRBV23-1,.,TGCGCCAGCAGAACAGGGAGGCTGCAGTACTTC,CASRTGRLQYF
.,TRBJ1-5,14,TRBV12-3/TRBV12-4,.,TGTGCCAGCAGTTTTGGGAAGGGCAATCAGCCCCAGCATTTT,CASSFGKGNQPQHF
.,TRBJ2-5,15,TRBV5-4,TRBD2,TGTGCCAGCAGCTTCACTAGCGGAAGCCAAGAGACCCAGTACTTC,CASSFTSGSQETQYF
.,TRBJ1-4,12,TRBV15,.,TGTGCCACCAGCAGAGATCCTGAAAAACTGTTTTTT,CATSRDPEKLFF
.,TRBJ2-3,15,TRBV27,TRBD2,TGTGCCAGCAGATACGGCCTAGCGGGAGCATATACGCAGTATTTT,CASRYGLAGAYTQYF
.,TRBJ2-3,17,TRBV5-1,TRBD2,TGCGCCAGCAACCAAGGGACTAGCGGGAGGGCCGCAGATACGCAGTATTTT,CASNQGTSGRAADTQYF
.,TRBJ1-5,14,TRBV20-1,.,TGCAGTGCTCGGGCCGCCAGGGAGAGAGGGCCCCAGCATTTT,CSARAARERGPQHF
.,TRBJ2-3,18,TRBV20-1,TRBD1,TGCAGTGCTAGTTTTGACAGGGTCGTGGGGTCTAGCACAGATACGCAGTATTTT,CSASFDRVVGSSTDTQYF
.,TRBJ2-5,14,TRBV20-1,.,TGCAGTGCTAGCCACGGGACATTCCAAGAGACCCAGTACTTC,CSASHGTFQETQYF
.,TRBJ2-2,18,TRBV25-1,TRBD2,TGTGCCAGCAGTGAGACTAGCGGGAGGGCCGGGAACACCGGGGAGCTGTTTTTT,CASSETSGRAGNTGELFF
.,TRBJ2-1,14,TRBV2,.,TGTGCCAGCAGTTCCCGGGACGGTTACAATGAGCAGTTCTTC,CASSSRDGYNEQFF
.,TRBJ2-7,13,TRBV29-1,.,TGCAGCGCGCGACCCGGAGGGAACTACGAGCAGTACTTC,CSARPGGNYEQYF
.,TRBJ2-5,11,TRBV27,.,TGTGCCACGGAGGAATGGGAGACCCAGTACTTC,CATEEWETQYF
.,TRBJ2-5,14,TRBV7-6,.,TGTGCCAGCAGCTTAGGAGGCAGGTCCGAGACCCAGTACTTC,CASSLGGRSETQYF
once,TRBJ1-1,14,TRBV6-5,.,TGTGCCAGCAGTTACGTCCCAGGAGGGACTGAAGCTTTCTTT,CASSYVPGGTEAFF
.,TRBJ2-3,16,TRBV3-1,.,TGTGCCAGCAGCCAAGAGGTAACAATCGTAACAGATACGCAGTATTTT,CASSQEVTIVTDTQYF
.,TRBJ2-1,15,TRBV11-2,.,TGTGCCAGCAGCTTAGGGGGTGAGAGCGCCTCTGAGCAGTTCTTC,CASSLGGESASEQFF
.,TRBJ1-5,12,TRBV28,.,TGTGCCAGCAATCGTGGAGAGCAGCCCCAGCATTTT,CASNRGEQPQHF
.,TRBJ1-3,11,TRBV29-1,.,TGCAGCGGTCACTCTGGAAACACCATATATTTT,CSGHSGNTIYF
.,TRBJ2-1,15,TRBV20-1,.,TGCAGTGCTGATGGGTCTAGCGAACAGAACAATGAGCAGTTCTTC,CSADGSSEQNNEQFF
.,TRBJ2-3,13,TRBV30,.,TGTGCCTGGAGTAAGACGGCGGTAGATACGCAGTATTTT,CAWSKTAVDTQYF
once,TRBJ2-7,13,TRBV7-9,.,TGTGCCAGCAGCCTATGGGCTCCCTACGAGCAGTACTTC,CASSLWAPYEQYF
.,TRBJ1-2,13,TRBV3-1,.,TGTGCCAGCAGCCATCAACAGGACTATGGCTACACCTTC,CASSHQQDYGYTF
.,TRBJ2-7,15,TRBV24-1,TRBD2,TGTGCCACCAGTGACCCCGGGACTAGCGGCTACGAGCAGTACTTC,CATSDPGTSGYEQYF
once,TRBJ2-5,14,TRBV19,.,TGTGCCAGTAACCGAAACCAGGGAACAGAGACCCAGTACTTC,CASNRNQGTETQYF
.,TRBJ2-1,14,TRBV30,.,TGTGCCTGGAGTGTGAGCAGGTCCTACAATGAGCAGTTCTTC,CAWSVSRSYNEQFF
.,TRBJ2-5,11,TRBV3-1,.,TGTGCCAGCAGCCATAGTGAGACCCAGTACTTC,CASSHSETQYF
.,TRBJ2-1,14,TRBV20-1,.,TGCAGTGCTAGCCGGGGGACGGTGGGGAATGAGCAGTTCTTC,CSASRGTVGNEQFF
few,TRBJ2-3,17,TRBV24-1,TRBD2,TGTGCCACCAGTGATCCCGTGCCGGGGAGGGCCGAGGATACGCAGTATTTT,CATSDPVPGRAEDTQYF
.,TRBJ2-7,17,TRBV13,TRBD2,TGTGCCAGCAGCGCCGAAAGGCCTAGCGGGAGATCCCACGAGCAGTACTTC,CASSAERPSGRSHEQYF
.,TRBJ2-7,14,TRBV23-1,.,TGCGCCAGCAGCTTTTTAGGACTGCAAAACGAGCAGTACTTC,CASSFLGLQNEQYF
.,TRBJ2-5,14,TRBV5-4,.,TGTGCCAGCAGCTCCTCGGGGCGGCAAGAGACCCAGTACTTC,CASSSSGRQETQYF
.,TRBJ1-5,12,TRBV20-1,.,TGCAGTGCTGGAGATGCGAATCAGCCCCAGCATTTT,CSAGDANQPQHF
.,TRBJ2-6,15,TRBV6-2/TRBV6-3,.,TGTGCCAGCAGTCGACAGGTCTCTGGGGCCAACGTCCTGACTTTC,CASSRQVSGANVLTF
.,TRBJ2-2,13,TRBV12-3/TRBV12-4,.,TGTGCCAGCAGCCAGGGTCACGCCGGGGAGCTGTTTTTT,CASSQGHAGELFF
once,TRBJ2-1,15,TRBV25-1,TRBD1,TGTGCCAGCAGTAAGGGACAGGGTCTCTCTCGTGAGCAGTTCTTC,CASSKGQGLSREQFF
.,TRBJ1-3,13,TRBV20-1,.,TGCAGTGCTCTCTTAACCCCCGGAAACACCATATATTTT,CSALLTPGNTIYF
.,TRBJ1-2,13,TRBV23-1,.,TGCGCGAGCCTTCGGGAACGCGGCTATGGCTACACCTTC,CASLRERGYGYTF